This is a list of T cell receptor beta chains from one sample in a study of cytomegalovirus exposure and HLA in healthy donors. Assay: immunoSEQ multiplex PCR; the TCRdb copy retains only in-frame clones and omits some. This table holds over 150,000 clones, about 81% found once. The sequenced sample was PBMCs. These receptors were taken from a woman between 18 and 29 years old in good health and CMV-seronegative. The CDR3 runs from the conserved cysteine through the conserved F or W. D genes are given only for firm matches. The size field is filled for only some rows; it gives once, few, many or a size class.

size | J | D | V | DNA | CDR3
. | TRBJ2-7 | . | TRBV5-1 | TGCGCCAGCAGCTTGGCTCCGGGACATACCTCCTCCTACGAGCAGTACTTC | CASSLAPGHTSSYEQYF
. | TRBJ1-2 | . | TRBV19 | TGTGCCAGTAGTACCCGGACAGACTACACCTTC | CASSTRTDYTF
. | TRBJ2-7 | TRBD2 | TRBV19 | TGTGCCAGTAGTATCTTGGCGGGAGGAACCTACGAGCAGTACTTC | CASSILAGGTYEQYF
. | TRBJ2-7 | . | TRBV7-2 | TGTGCCAGCAGCTCCATGTCACTGAGCTACGAGCAGTACTTC | CASSSMSLSYEQYF
. | TRBJ1-2 | TRBD1 | TRBV2 | TGTGCCAGCAAGGACAGGGGCCTAGATAACTATGGCTACACCTTC | CASKDRGLDNYGYTF
. | TRBJ2-3 | . | TRBV5-4 | TGTGCCAGCAGCTTGCTAGGAAGGGGGAAGGCAGATACGCAGTATTTT | CASSLLGRGKADTQYF
once | TRBJ1-2 | TRBD1 | TRBV5-1 | TGCGCCAGCAGCCCGGGACAGGACCGATACTATGGCTACACCTTC | CASSPGQDRYYGYTF
. | TRBJ2-3 | TRBD2 | TRBV25-1 | TGTGCCAGCAGTGGGAAAACTAGCGGGGTCACAGATACGCAGTATTTT | CASSGKTSGVTDTQYF
once | TRBJ2-7 | . | TRBV12-5 | TGTGCTAGTGGTTTGCGTCCAGTGCCCCACGAGCAGTACTTC | CASGLRPVPHEQYF
. | TRBJ2-3 | . | TRBV29-1 | TGCAGCGTTGATATTGAGGGTGGGGGCACAGATACGCAGTATTTT | CSVDIEGGGTDTQYF
. | TRBJ2-1 | . | TRBV6-6 | TGTGCCAGCACTGATGACTTTAACAATGAGCAGTTCTTC | CASTDDFNNEQFF
once | TRBJ2-1 | . | TRBV9 | TGTGCCAGCAGCGTAGGCTACCTGCGATCCTACAATGAGCAGTTCTTC | CASSVGYLRSYNEQFF
. | TRBJ2-7 | . | TRBV2 | TGTGCCAGCAGCCACTACGAGCAGTACTTC | CASSHYEQYF
. | TRBJ2-7 | TRBD2 | TRBV29-1 | TGCAGCGGCGGGGGGGATTTGGGGGGCGAGCAGTACTTC | CSGGGDLGGEQYF
. | TRBJ2-1 | TRBD2 | TRBV5-1 | TGCGCCAGCAGCTTGGCCTATGGAGCGGGAGCTTTCTACAATGAGCAGTTCTTC | CASSLAYGAGAFYNEQFF
. | TRBJ2-7 | TRBD2 | TRBV4-1 | TGCGCCAGCAGCCGCCCTAGCGGGAGGGCCTACGAGCAGTACTTC | CASSRPSGRAYEQYF
. | TRBJ2-4 | TRBD1 | TRBV10-2 | TGCGCCAGCCACGGGACAGGGACCAAAAACATTCAGTACTTC | CASHGTGTKNIQYF
. | TRBJ2-3 | . | TRBV7-2 | TGTGCCAGCACCCCTTCGGGAGACGGGGATACGCAGTATTTT | CASTPSGDGDTQYF
. | TRBJ2-3 | TRBD2 | TRBV27 | TGTGCCAGCAGTCTCATGGGACTAGCGGGAGGGCCAACAGATACGCAGTATTTT | CASSLMGLAGGPTDTQYF
. | TRBJ1-5 | . | TRBV15 | TGTGCCACCAGCCGGGGGGGGGAGAGCAATCAGTCCCAGCATTTT | CATSRGGESNQSQHF
. | TRBJ2-7 | TRBD2 | TRBV9 | TGTGCCAGTCGGGGGGAAGGGTCCTACGAGCAGTACTTC | CASRGEGSYEQYF
. | TRBJ2-2 | TRBD2 | TRBV5-4 | TGTGCCAGCAGCTCAAGAGCGGGGTCAAATGGCGCCGGGGAGCTGTTTTTT | CASSSRAGSNGAGELFF
. | TRBJ2-5 | TRBD2 | TRBV28 | TGTGCCAGCAGTTTATGGGGGACTAGCGGGGAGACCCAGTACTTC | CASSLWGTSGETQYF
. | TRBJ2-1 | TRBD2 | TRBV28 | TGTGCCAGCAGCCCCCTTCATCTAGCGGGAGGATCCAATGAGCAGTTCTTC | CASSPLHLAGGSNEQFF
. | TRBJ1-4 | TRBD1 | TRBV28 | TGTGCCAGCAGTTCCGGGACAGTAGATGAAAAACTGTTTTTT | CASSSGTVDEKLFF
. | TRBJ2-1 | TRBD2 | TRBV11-2 | TGTGCCAGCAGCTTAGTCCTAGCGGGTGACAATGAGCAGTTCTTC | CASSLVLAGDNEQFF
. | TRBJ2-5 | TRBD1 | TRBV12-5 | TGTGCTAGTGGCCGACGGGACAGGGCCCGAACAAGGGAGACCCAGTACTTC | CASGRRDRARTRETQYF
. | TRBJ1-1 | TRBD1 | TRBV6-6 | TGTGCCAGCAGTCGGAGACAGGGGGGGATGAACACTGAAGCTTTCTTT | CASSRRQGGMNTEAFF
. | TRBJ2-7 | TRBD2 | TRBV6-5 | TGTGCCAGCAGTTCGGGGGGGACCCAATACTACGAGCAGTACTTC | CASSSGGTQYYEQYF
. | TRBJ1-5 | . | TRBV6-6 | TGTGCCAGCAGTAATGTTGCAGGGTTGAGTCAGCCCCAGCATTTT | CASSNVAGLSQPQHF
. | TRBJ2-2 | TRBD1 | TRBV9 | TGTGCCAGCAACAGGGGGCTAGTCGGCACCGGGGAGCTGTTTTTT | CASNRGLVGTGELFF
. | TRBJ2-1 | TRBD2 | TRBV28 | TGTGCCAGCAGAGCCCAACTAGCGGGTCCCTCCAATGAGCAGTTCTTC | CASRAQLAGPSNEQFF
few | TRBJ1-1 | TRBD1 | TRBV9 | TGTGCCAGCAGCGCTAGGACAGGGGGCAACACTGAAGCTTTCTTT | CASSARTGGNTEAFF
few | TRBJ2-1 | TRBD1 | TRBV7-3 | TGTGCCAGCAGCTCAGGGGGCGGGTTTGGCAATGAGCAGTTCTTC | CASSSGGGFGNEQFF
. | TRBJ2-5 | . | TRBV18 | TGTGCCAGCTCACCACCTTCGGGGATGGGGCAAGAGACCCAGTACTTC | CASSPPSGMGQETQYF
. | TRBJ2-1 | TRBD1 | TRBV15 | TGTGCCACCAGCAGAGGCCTAGGGGGACAGGGGGGCAATGAGCAGTTCTTC | CATSRGLGGQGGNEQFF
few | TRBJ2-2 | . | TRBV6-5 | TGTGCCAGCAGTTACTTTTTTTCGGTCGGGACCGGGGAGCTGTTTTTT | CASSYFFSVGTGELFF
once | TRBJ2-5 | . | TRBV5-1 | TGCGCCAGCAGAGATAGGGCAGGGCAAGAGACCCAGTACTTC | CASRDRAGQETQYF
. | TRBJ2-3 | TRBD2 | TRBV6-4 | TGTGCCAGCAGTGACTCGCGGGGGGCCACAGATACGCAGTATTTT | CASSDSRGATDTQYF
. | TRBJ2-3 | . | TRBV5-1 | TGCGCCAGCCGGCTTGCCGGGAGTCCAGATACGCAGTATTTT | CASRLAGSPDTQYF
. | TRBJ1-2 | TRBD1 | TRBV5-4 | TGTGCCAGCAGCTTATCCGGGACAGGGATATATGGCTACACCTTC | CASSLSGTGIYGYTF
few | TRBJ2-1 | TRBD2 | TRBV11-3 | TGTGCCAGCAGCACCCCCGGGACTAGCGGGAGGTATAAGCAGTTCTTC | CASSTPGTSGRYKQFF
. | TRBJ2-7 | . | TRBV5-4 | TGTGCCAGCAGCTTGCTCGTGGACAGCTCCTACGAGCAGTACTTC | CASSLLVDSSYEQYF
once | TRBJ2-5 | TRBD2 | TRBV4-1 | TGCGCCAGCAGCCAAGATGTCAGCGGGAGGGCCGATGAGACCCAGTACTTC | CASSQDVSGRADETQYF
. | TRBJ1-1 | . | TRBV28 | TGTGCCAGCAGTTTAAACGGTGAAGCTTTCTTT | CASSLNGEAFF
. | TRBJ2-7 | TRBD2 | TRBV7-9 | TGTGCCAGCAGCTTAGTAACCCGGGAGGACGAGCAGTACTTC | CASSLVTREDEQYF
. | TRBJ1-5 | . | TRBV15 | TGTGCCACCAGCTTAAGGGGTAATCAGCCCCAGCATTTT | CATSLRGNQPQHF
. | TRBJ2-1 | . | TRBV6-5 | TGTGCCAGCAGTTTTAGCGAGAGCTCCTACAATGAGCAGTTCTTC | CASSFSESSYNEQFF
. | TRBJ2-7 | TRBD1 | TRBV5-1 | TGCGCCAGCAGCTTGCAACCGGGACAGACAAGTGAGCAGTACTTC | CASSLQPGQTSEQYF
. | TRBJ2-1 | TRBD2 | TRBV11-3 | TGTGCCAGCAGCTTACGCGGGAGGACCACTTTGAATGAGCAGTTCTTC | CASSLRGRTTLNEQFF
. | TRBJ2-3 | TRBD2 | TRBV6-6 | TGTGCCAGCAGCGGATCTAGCGGGGTCACAGATACGCAGTATTTT | CASSGSSGVTDTQYF
once | TRBJ1-5 | . | TRBV7-9 | TGTGCCAGCAGCTTAGGAGGGAAGTGGCGCAATCAGCCCCAGCATTTT | CASSLGGKWRNQPQHF